The next 9 T cell receptor beta chains were all read from a single sample in a study of cytotoxic CD8 clonotypes in ibrutinib-treated CLL. The assay was immunoSEQ multiplex PCR, and TCRdb's table has in-frame clones only and misses some. The profile shows under 45,000 clones, approximately 71% of them singletons. Specimen: PBMCs, collected at disease progression, from a patient treated with ibrutinib. Every receptor here comes from a human donor with chronic lymphocytic leukemia.

J is TRBJ1-1 and V is TRBV27; 8 bases agree with TRBD1. The CDR3 is 14 residues long. Germline assignment: CDR1 MNHEY and CDR2 SMNVEV (reference sequence). V was clipped by 7 bases and J by 2 bases; unmatched bases: 6. CDR3 loop: CASTVGQGNTEAFF. In nucleotides, the CDR3 is TGTGCCAGCACTGTCGGACAGGGCAACACTGAAGCTTTCTTT.

V usage is TRBV5-1 and J usage is TRBJ2-3; D unresolved. The CDR3 is 12 residues long. Trimming stripped 0 bases from V and 6 bases from J, with 5 bases between. From germline, CDR1 is SGHRS and CDR2 YFSETQ. This chain's CDR3 is CASSLASDTQYF. The CDR3 DNA is TGCGCCAGCAGCTTGGCCTCCGATACGCAGTATTTT.

V is TRBV5-1 and J is TRBJ2-5, with TRBD2 matching 8 bases. The junction had 8 bases not matched to a gene; V was cut back by 2 bases and J by 2 bases. From germline, CDR1 is SGHRS and CDR2 YFSETQ. The CDR3 consists of 16 residues. In DNA, the CDR3 is TGCGCCAGCAGCTTTCTAGCGGGCGCGAATCAAGAGACCCAGTACTTC. Amino acids: CASSFLAGANQETQYF.

This clone turned up a few times. The chain links TRBV19 to TRBJ1-3, with D unresolved. Germline CDR1 is LNHDA and CDR2 is SQIVND (reference sequence). The CDR3 is 13 amino acids. Trimming removed 9 bases from V and 2 bases from J, with 11 bases in between. CDR3 bases: TGTGCCAGCTTCGCTCGGACTGGAAACACCATATATTTT. It translates to CASFARTGNTIYF.

This clone is categorized as medium-sized. Germline is not matched at one junction end, which may reflect a read error. This rearrangement joins TRBV29-1 to TRBJ1-3; maybe TRBD1 (5 bases). There are 9 residues in the CDR3. Germline assignment: CDR1 SQVTM and CDR2 ANQGSEA. CDR3 nucleotides: TGCAGCGTTGATGGGACGACAGATTTT. Translation: CSVDGTTDF.

The V call is TRBV5-4, the J call TRBJ2-5; D might be TRBD2 (5 bases). Germline V gives CDR1 SGHNT, CDR2 YYREEE (reference sequence). The CDR3 is 14 amino acids. V lost 2 bases, J lost 5 bases, and 13 bases lay in between. The CDR3 spells CASSLRTDLETQYF. DNA of the CDR3: TGTGCCAGCAGCTTAAGGACTGATCTCGAGACCCAGTACTTC.

J is TRBJ2-1 and V is TRBV30; 8 bases agree with TRBD1. With 4 bases clipped from V and 11 bases from J, the junction kept 4 bases outside the gene matches. CDR1 GTSNPN and CDR2 SVGIG come from the germline V gene (reference sequence). The CDR3 length is 11 residues. The CDR3 reads CAWKQGAKQFF. The CDR3 DNA sequence: TGTGCCTGGAAGCAGGGGGCCAAGCAGTTCTTC.

The chain is built from TRBV6-1 and TRBJ1-2; 9 positions agree with TRBD1. The CDR3 contains 14 residues. Germline assignment: CDR1 MNHNS and CDR2 SASEGT. J gave up 8 bases and V 5 bases, and 9 bases lay outside the gene matches. DNA of the CDR3: TGTGCCAGCAGTAACACACAGGGGGCGAAGGGCTACACCTTC. It yields the protein CASSNTQGAKGYTF.

The chain employs TRBV30 and TRBJ1-1, with D tentatively TRBD1 (5 bases). Germline CDR1 and CDR2: GTSNPN and SVGIG (reference sequence). Trimming took 0 bases from V and 3 from J, leaving 14 bases between them. The CDR3 is 15 residues long. In DNA form, the CDR3 reads TGTGCCTGGAGTGTACTGGCAGGGTGGGACACTGAAGCTTTCTTT. Translated, it gives CAWSVLAGWDTEAFF.